The 26 T cell receptor beta chains below all came from one sample that was sequenced in a study of graft-versus-host responses after intestinal transplantation. Clones were read by immunoSEQ multiplex PCR, and TCRdb kept only the in-frame ones, dropping some. In the table there are tens of thousands of clones, about 92% of which are singletons. No antigen has been identified for these receptors. The material sequenced was unstimulated CD8+ T cells sorted from spleen or lymph node cells, taken before intestinal transplant. These receptors originate from a human donor who received an intestinal transplant.

The rearrangement joins TRBV7-9 to TRBJ1-1; D may be TRBD1 (5 bases). Germline V gene sequence: CDR1 SEHNR, CDR2 FQNEAQ (reference sequence). Trimming shortened V by 6 bases and J by 5 bases, and 19 bases separated the two germline ends. The CDR3 spans 15 residues. CDR3 sequence: CASSSASDSYTEAFF. CDR3 in DNA: TGTGCCAGCAGTTCCGCGTCTGACAGTTATACTGAAGCTTTCTTT.

As concerns this clone: Compared with germline, one end of the junction differs, possibly owing to a read error. The chain employs TRBV27 and TRBJ2-1; 7 bases match TRBD1. This CDR3 is 14 amino acids long. Germline CDR1 MNHEY, CDR2 SMNVEV (reference sequence). Here the CDR3 reads CAGSTGDSYNEQFF. CDR3 in DNA: TGTGCCGGCAGTACAGGGGATTCCTACAATGAGCAGTTCTTC.

J is TRBJ1-1 and V is TRBV19; D not certain. Germline CDR1 reads LNHDA; CDR2 reads SQIVND (reference sequence). Trimming took 0 bases from V and 2 from J, leaving 13 bases between them. The CDR3 consists of 16 residues. The DNA of the CDR3 is TGTGCCAGTAGTATAGATCCCCTGAGAGGAAACACTGAAGCTTTCTTT. As protein: CASSIDPLRGNTEAFF.

The rearrangement joins TRBV4-3 to TRBJ2-7; D not resolved. This CDR3 has 15 residues. V shed 0 bases and J shed 0 bases, with 9 bases lying between them. The germline gives CDR1 LGHNA, CDR2 YSLEER. The CDR3 spells CASSQDRGFSYEQYF. Written as DNA, the CDR3 is TGCGCCAGCAGCCAAGATCGAGGTTTCTCCTACGAGCAGTACTTC.

This clone was seen more than once but under ten times. This chain joins TRBV27 and TRBJ1-5; TRBD1 matches 7 bases. J was trimmed by 3 bases and V by 6 bases; bases with no gene match: 5. This CDR3 is built from 14 residues. Germline V lookup: CDR1 MNHEY, CDR2 SMNVEV (reference sequence). The CDR3 is CASSTGTDNQPQHF. The DNA for the CDR3 is TGTGCCAGCAGCACCGGGACAGACAATCAGCCCCAGCATTTT.

The chain carries TRBV7-9 and TRBJ1-1; 8 nucleotides line up with TRBD1. From germline, CDR1 is SEHNR and CDR2 FQNEAQ (reference sequence). J gave up 0 bases and V 5 bases, and 11 bases lay outside the gene matches. This CDR3 has 17 amino acids. The CDR3 sequence is CASSVIRQGTMNTEAFF. CDR3 DNA: TGTGCCAGCAGCGTAATTCGACAGGGGACGATGAACACTGAAGCTTTCTTT.

This clone was found once. The chain is built from TRBV7-9 and TRBJ1-3; 8 positions agree with TRBD1. This CDR3 spans 14 amino acids. The V gene's germline CDR1 is SEHNR and CDR2 FQNEAQ (reference sequence). The V segment lost 6 bases and the J segment 3 bases; nucleotides outside the gene matches: 4. Here the CDR3 reads CASSSGGSGNTIYF. The CDR3 DNA reads as TGTGCCAGCAGTTCAGGGGGCAGTGGAAACACCATATATTTT.

This sequence joins TRBV6-5 and TRBJ1-1, with D possibly being TRBD1 (5 bases). The germline CDR1 and CDR2 sequences are MNHEY and SVGAGI. Trimming took off 9 bases at V and 4 bases at J, with 18 bases between the two ends. The CDR3 has 14 amino acids. CDR3 DNA: TGTGCCAGTTTCGGAGACAGACAAAGCACTGAAGCTTTCTTT. It codes for CASFGDRQSTEAFF.

This clone was seen only a few times. The chain recombines TRBV2 with TRBJ1-1; D ambiguous. Trimming pared 1 base from V and 5 bases from J, leaving 8 bases between. This CDR3 comprises 13 residues. CDR1 is SNHLY and CDR2 is FYNNEI in the germline V gene. For the CDR3, the DNA is TGTGCCAGCAGTGAAGGGGCACGTACTGAAGCTTTCTTT. Its protein product is CASSEGARTEAFF. Variable domain in full (rest from reference TRBV2 and TRBJ1-1): EPEVTQTPSHQVTQMGQEVILRCVPISNHLYFYWYRQILGQKVEFLVSFYNNEISEKSEIFDDQFSVERPDGSNFTLKIRSTKLEDSAMYFCASSEGARTEAFFGQGTRLTVV.

The chain employs TRBV2 and TRBJ1-1, with a tentative D call TRBD1 (5 bases). Trimming pared 6 bases from V and 4 bases from J, leaving 6 bases between. The CDR3 is 11 amino acids. Germline V gene lookup returns CDR1 SNHLY and CDR2 FYNNEI. The CDR3 nucleotides are TGTGCCAGCAGAGGGGCCACTGAAGCTTTCTTT. The encoded protein is CASRGATEAFF.

This clone has a single count. The chain uses TRBV27 and TRBJ2-7; 7 bases line up with TRBD1. The V segment lost 7 bases and the J segment 6 bases; nucleotides outside the gene matches: 12. CDR1 is MNHEY and CDR2 is SMNVEV in the germline V gene (reference sequence). This CDR3 is built from 14 residues. CDR3 nucleotides: TGTGCCAGCACTCTGACCTCGACAGGGAGCGAGCAGTACTTC. Its translation is CASTLTSTGSEQYF.

The rearrangement joins TRBV18 to TRBJ2-5, with D unresolved. The length of the CDR3 is 13 residues. V was trimmed by 4 bases and J by 2 bases, leaving 8 bases between them. Germline loops: CDR1 KGHSH, CDR2 LQKENI. The CDR3 DNA follows: TGTGCCAGCTCACTTAACAGTCAAGAGACCCAGTACTTC. It encodes CASSLNSQETQYF.

The chain uses TRBV2 and TRBJ1-2, with 10 bases identical to TRBD1. Germline CDR1 is SNHLY and CDR2 is FYNNEI. The V and J ends lost 6 bases and 4 bases, in that order; junction bases with no gene match: 8. The CDR3 consists of 15 residues. CDR3 nucleotides: TGTGCCAGCAGGCCCGACAGGGGGCGCACCTATGGCTACACCTTC. Its protein is CASRPDRGRTYGYTF.

The genes are TRBV5-1 and TRBJ1-2; 8 positions agree with TRBD1. V lost 3 bases, J lost 8 bases, and 12 bases stayed unmatched. The germline V gene has CDR1 SGHRS and CDR2 YFSETQ. CDR3 length: 15 residues. The CDR3 bases are TGCGCCAGCAGCTACGATCTCAGGGGGCTGGAGGGCTACACCTTC. Amino acids: CASSYDLRGLEGYTF.

The chain is built from TRBV19 and TRBJ1-4; D not certain. Germline CDR1 and CDR2: LNHDA and SQIVND (reference sequence). The CDR3 length is 16 residues. Trimming shortened V by 7 bases and J by 0 bases, and 15 bases separated the two germline ends. The CDR3 nucleotides are TGTGCCAGTACCACAACAGTTTATGCAACTAATGAAAAACTGTTTTTT. Its protein is CASTTTVYATNEKLFF.

The rearrangement links TRBV15 to TRBJ1-2, with TRBD1 matching 10 bases. After removal of 1 base from V and 4 bases from J, the junction contained 6 bases not matched to a gene. The CDR3 has 16 amino acids. In germline, CDR1 is LNHNV, CDR2 YYDKDF (reference sequence). As DNA, the CDR3 is TGTGCCACCAGCAGAGTCGGGACAGGGGACCCCTATGGCTACACCTTC. This sequence encodes CATSRVGTGDPYGYTF.

A word on this clone: This sample includes further DNA sequences coding for the same CDR3. The chain links TRBV27 to TRBJ2-5; unclear D gene. V lost 3 bases and J 4 bases, leaving 3 bases between the germline ends. The CDR3 loop spans 11 amino acids. Germline CDR1 and CDR2: MNHEY and SMNVEV (reference sequence). CDR3 sequence: CASSFRETQYF. CDR3 nucleotides: TGTGCCAGCAGTTTTAGAGAGACCCAGTACTTC.

J is TRBJ2-1 and V is TRBV19; a possible D gene is TRBD2 (7 bases). Germline CDR1 and CDR2: LNHDA and SQIVND (reference sequence). V was trimmed by 1 base and J by 4 bases, leaving 17 bases between them. CDR3 length equals 17 residues. The CDR3 DNA follows: TGTGCCAGTAGTATAGGGGGGCGGGGGTCTTCATACAATGAGCAGTTCTTC. It yields the protein CASSIGGRGSSYNEQFF. The full variable domain, with the rest looked up from reference TRBV19 and TRBJ2-1, is DGGITQSPKYLFRKEGQNVTLSCEQNLNHDAMYWYRQDPGQGLRLIYYSQIVNDFQKGDIAEGYSVSREKKESFPLTVTSAQKNPTAFYLCASSIGGRGSSYNEQFFGPGTRLTVL.

The DNA for the CDR3 is TGTGCCAGTAGTATGGAAGGAGGGGATGGCTACACCTTC. Its protein product is CASSMEGGDGYTF. The chain couples TRBV19 to TRBJ1-2, with D possibly TRBD1 on 5 matching bases. This CDR3 region has 13 residues. The germline V gene has CDR1 LNHDA and CDR2 SQIVND (reference sequence). V was cut by 3 bases and J by 6 bases, with 11 bases left in between.

The table lists this clone with a count of one. The V and J genes are TRBV27 and TRBJ2-3; maybe TRBD2 (5 bases). With 5 bases removed from V and 1 base from J, the gap between germline ends came to 16 bases. The V gene's germline CDR1 is MNHEY and CDR2 SMNVEV (reference sequence). The CDR3 sequence is 16 residues long. Here the CDR3 reads CASSPIRRAGTDTQYF. As DNA, the CDR3 is TGTGCCAGCAGTCCGATAAGGAGAGCGGGCACAGATACGCAGTATTTT.

The gene calls are TRBV7-6 and TRBJ1-4; perhaps TRBD1 as D (5 bases). Germline CDR1 reads SGHVS; CDR2 reads FNYEAQ. The CDR3 is 15 residues long. Trimming left V 1 base short and J 6 bases short, with 12 bases between. CDR3 bases: TGTGCCAGCAGCTTAGGAGGAGGGGACTATGAAAAACTGTTTTTT. Translating gives CASSLGGGDYEKLFF.

V and J are TRBV11-2 and TRBJ2-1, with 11 bases that match TRBD2. Trimming at V came to 1 base and at J to 7 bases, leaving 3 bases not matched to a gene. The CDR3 totals 15 residues. Germline CDR1 reads SGHAT; CDR2 reads FQNNGV. The CDR3 here is CASSLGLAGLNEQFF. The CDR3 DNA reads as TGTGCCAGCAGCTTAGGACTAGCGGGGTTAAATGAGCAGTTCTTC.

The chain joins TRBV6-1 to TRBJ2-7, with TRBD1 matching 7 bases. Germline CDR1 reads MNHNS; CDR2 reads SASEGT. The V and J ends lost 7 bases and 3 bases, in that order; junction bases with no gene match: 12. The CDR3 spans 15 residues. The CDR3 DNA reads TGTGCCAGCATTAGCCCGGGACAGCAGAACTACGAGCAGTACTTC. It yields the protein CASISPGQQNYEQYF.

This sequence joins TRBV30 and TRBJ1-6; 8 bases are a match to TRBD1. The CDR3 is 15 amino acids. The germline V gene encodes CDR1 GTSNPN and CDR2 SVGIG (reference sequence). The ends lost 6 bases at V and 9 bases at J; junction bases unmatched: 13. CDR3 nucleotides: TGTGCCTGCGACAGGGGCGGGGGTGGTGGTTCACCCCTCCACTTT. It yields the protein CACDRGGGGGSPLHF.

This clone is a singleton in its sample. This chain connects TRBV2 to TRBJ2-1, with 10 bases lining up with TRBD2. J gave up 8 bases and V 7 bases, and 11 bases lay outside the gene matches. The CDR3 consists of 15 residues. Germline V gene lookup returns CDR1 SNHLY and CDR2 FYNNEI. The DNA for the CDR3 is TGTGCCAGCAATCTACTAGCGGGGCTGAGGCATGAGCAGTTCTTC. Encoded protein: CASNLLAGLRHEQFF.

The rearrangement joins TRBV5-1 to TRBJ2-3; D remains unclear. Germline CDR1 reads SGHRS; CDR2 reads YFSETQ. V lost 3 bases and J 0 bases, leaving 8 bases between the germline ends. The CDR3 loop spans 14 amino acids. CDR3 residues: CASSSGPSTDTQYF. In DNA, the CDR3 is TGCGCCAGCAGCTCTGGGCCTAGCACAGATACGCAGTATTTT.